What follows is one T cell receptor (beta chain) and its context. What it binds is not known. Germline V lookup: CDR1 LNHDA, CDR2 SQIVND (reference sequence). The CDR3 has 12 residues. V lost 5 bases and J lost 2, with 5 bases in between. The sample belongs to a study of T cell responses to AZD1222 COVID-19 vaccine. Study conclusions and caveats: Donors, mostly white British, included more females; clonal diversity was possibly underestimated. Just five to seven people given AZD1222 tested seropositive at baseline.

Researchers grouped second doses given at about 4 or about 12 weeks into one pool. Here immunoSEQ multiplex PCR was the method, and the copy in TCRdb shows in-frame clones only, minus some. The profile shows about 72,000 clones, 80% to 90% of them singletons. Sequenced material: peripheral blood, taken 28 days after the second AZD1222 dose. The clonotype was recovered from an adult who received the AZD1222 COVID-19 vaccine. The chain combines TRBV19 with TRBJ2-3; no clear D gene. The DNA of the CDR3 is TGTGCCAGTAGTCCCTACACAGATACGCAGTATTTT. This codes for CASSPYTDTQYF.